The following is a T cell receptor (beta chain) sequence with its context. This specimen belongs to a study of blood T cell repertoires in COVID-19. Study context: T cells, B-cell-depleted T cells, or PBMCs provided the cDNA or gDNA that served as material.

The CDR3 is 16 residues long. J gave up 4 bases and V 7 bases, and 13 bases lay outside the gene matches. Germline V gives CDR1 SQVTM, CDR2 ANQGSEA. Assay: immunoSEQ multiplex PCR; the TCRdb copy retains only in-frame clones and omits some. The sample has 250,000 to 300,000 clones; 75% to 90% are singletons. This clonotype was obtained from a woman in her thirties or forties who had recovered from COVID-19. The rearrangement joins TRBV29-1 to TRBJ2-1; 10 bases line up with TRBD2. The sample comprised peripheral blood. This CDR3 reads CSAGGFTSGAYNEQFF. In DNA form, the CDR3 reads TGCAGCGCGGGAGGGTTTACTAGCGGGGCATACAATGAGCAGTTCTTC.